These 9 T cell receptor beta chains were all obtained from the same sample, sequenced in a study of blood T cells in healthy people across ages. The second PCR ran about 7 to 12 cycles with a sample-barcoded 5' primer and J-beta primers. TCRdb passed the 5' RACE reads through MiXCR, listing each CDR3 protein once. The table shows around 800,000 distinct CDR3 sequences, with 35% to 50% occurring only once. Material: blood. These receptors were taken from a man older than 75 in good health.

V usage is TRBV20-1 and J usage is TRBJ2-5, with no clear D. Germline-derived CDR1 and CDR2 are DFQATT and SNEGSKA (reference sequence). This CDR3 comprises 13 residues. Trimming left V 5 bases short and J 5 bases short, with 15 bases between. The chain's CDR3 is CSAPTIGRETQYF. The DNA for the CDR3 is TGCAGTGCTCCGACAATAGGGCGGGAGACCCAGTACTTC.

This rearrangement joins TRBV14 to TRBJ2-1; D unclear. The CDR3 sequence is 13 residues long. CDR1 and CDR2 (germline): SGHDN, FVKESK. The germline V and J ends were trimmed by 2 bases and 14 bases, with 16 bases remaining between them. The CDR3 DNA reads TGTGCCAGCAGCCAAATGCAGCCCCACCCCAAGTTCTTC. It encodes CASSQMQPHPKFF.

Regarding this clonotype: A read error may produce the germline difference seen at one junction end. The rearrangement uses TRBV29-1 and TRBJ2-5; D may be TRBD1 or TRBD2 (5 bases each). With the DNA end fitting TRBJ2-7 better, the J assignment may be wrong. CDR3 length equals 14 residues. In germline, CDR1 is SQVTM, CDR2 ANQGSEA. The CDR3 nucleotides read TGCAGCGCTGAAGGGACCGAACGAACCTACGAGCAGTACTTC. It codes for CSAEGTERTYEQYF.

The chain links TRBV2 to TRBJ2-3; 9 nucleotides align to TRBD1. The CDR3 sequence is 15 residues long. The V gene end was trimmed by 4 bases and the J gene end by 3 bases; junction bases not matched to a gene: 5. Germline CDR1 reads SNHLY; CDR2 reads FYNNEI. CDR3: CASSGRQGVTDTQYF. Here the CDR3 DNA reads TGTGCCAGCAGTGGACGACAGGGGGTGACAGATACGCAGTATTTT.

The CDR3 coding sequence is TGTGCCACCCACCAGGCGGGACGGGGAGAAAAACTGTTTTTT. As protein: CATHQAGRGEKLFF. This chain joins TRBV12-3 or TRBV12-4 and TRBJ1-4, with D possibly being TRBD1 (5 bases). V lost 10 bases to trimming and J lost 8 bases, with 20 bases between them. This CDR3 is 14 amino acids long.

The V and J genes are TRBV12-3 or TRBV12-4 and TRBJ2-7, with TRBD1 as a possible D gene (6 bases). The CDR3 contains 14 residues. V lost 3 bases to trimming and J lost 5 bases, with 14 bases between them. The CDR3 here is CASSLSGDLDEQYF. The CDR3 nucleotides are TGTGCCAGCAGTTTGTCAGGGGACCTGGACGAGCAGTACTTC.

The V gene is TRBV27, the J gene TRBJ2-3, with 8 positions matching TRBD2. The CDR3 spans 17 residues. V was pared by 0 bases and J by 0 bases, with 5 bases of the junction left unmatched. Germline-derived CDR1 and CDR2 are MNHEY and SMNVEV (reference sequence). The CDR3 sequence is CASSLSESGGSTDTQYF. The CDR3 bases are TGTGCCAGCAGTTTATCGGAGAGCGGGGGTAGCACAGATACGCAGTATTTT.

This clonotype was seen ten or more times. This chain uses TRBV20-1 with TRBJ2-1, with 9 positions matching TRBD2. The CDR3 has 13 residues. Germline V lookup: CDR1 DFQATT, CDR2 SNEGSKA (reference sequence). Unmatched junction bases numbered 3, after V lost 7 bases and J lost 2 bases. The CDR3, as DNA: TGCAGTGTTCGGACTAGCGCCTACAATGAGCAGTTCTTC. Its protein product is CSVRTSAYNEQFF.

The CDR3 region has the DNA TGTGCCAGCAGCCAGACCCCCAATACGCAGTATTTT. It specifies CASSQTPNTQYF. The chain couples TRBV14 to TRBJ2-3; D is ambiguous. Germline values: CDR1 SGHDN, CDR2 FVKESK. This CDR3 contains 12 residues. The V end was cut by 3 bases, the J end by 7 bases, with 8 bases between.